One and the same sample provided the 20 T cell receptor beta chains below, sequenced in a study of T-cell memory formation after mild COVID-19. TCRdb analysed the 5' RACE reads with MiXCR anew, one entry per CDR3 protein. The sample contains 580,000 or so distinct CDR3 sequences, 17% of which appear only once. Source material: PBMCs or a T cell subset sorted from them (not recorded which). Receptor source: an adult woman who had mild COVID-19 (a few samples of this study predate the infection). Cell type and time point are not known.

This clonotype has more than one count but fewer than ten. This chain connects TRBV6-6 to TRBJ1-1; TRBD1 matches at 7 bases. Per the germline V gene, CDR1 is MNHNY and CDR2 is SVGAGI (reference sequence). The CDR3 totals 12 residues. V trimming: 5 bases; J trimming: 11 bases; junction bases outside the gene matches: 8. CDR3 sequence reads: CASSREGAPAFF. The CDR3, as DNA: TGTGCCAGCAGTAGGGAGGGGGCCCCCGCTTTCTTT.

This clonotype was seen a few times. The V and J genes are TRBV18 and TRBJ1-2; a weak D match, TRBD1 (6 bases). Germline CDR1 and CDR2: KGHSH and LQKENI. V was cut by 1 base and J by 8 bases, with 14 bases left in between. CDR3 length: 14 residues. The CDR3 is CASSPRTGRGGYTF. The CDR3 DNA reads as TGTGCCAGCTCACCACGCACAGGGCGAGGCGGCTACACCTTC.

This clonotype has only a few counts. J is TRBJ2-5 and V is TRBV7-3; the D gene could be TRBD1 or TRBD2 (6 bases each). This CDR3 region has 15 residues. V was trimmed by 5 bases and J by 2 bases, leaving 15 bases between them. From germline, CDR1 is SGHTA and CDR2 FQGTGA. The CDR3 spells CASSLGGTPQETQYF. The CDR3, as DNA: TGTGCCAGCAGCCTCGGCGGGACACCACAAGAGACCCAGTACTTC.

This clonotype was observed once. This sequence joins TRBV7-9 and TRBJ2-7; 7 bases map to TRBD1. Germline CDR1 and CDR2: SEHNR and FQNEAQ (reference sequence). The CDR3 covers 15 residues. V trimming: 2 bases; J trimming: 6 bases; junction bases outside the gene matches: 10. The CDR3 DNA sequence: TGTGCCAGCAGCTTAACCCGACAGGGTCCCGGCGAGCAGTACTTC. Translating gives CASSLTRQGPGEQYF. Complete variable domain (other parts from reference TRBV7-9 and TRBJ2-7): DTGVSQNPRHKITKRGQNVTFRCDPISEHNRLYWYRQTLGQGPEFLTYFQNEAQLEKSRLLSDRFSAERPKGSFSTLEIQRTEQGDSAMYLCASSLTRQGPGEQYFGPGTRLTVT.

The V call is TRBV6-2 or TRBV6-3, the J call TRBJ2-1, with 8 nucleotides matching TRBD2. Unmatched junction bases numbered 8, after V lost 7 bases and J lost 0 bases. This CDR3 comprises 16 residues. CDR1 MNHEY and CDR2 SVGEGT come from the germline V gene. DNA for the CDR3: TGTGCCAGCACCCCCATAGCGGGATACTCCTACAATGAGCAGTTCTTC. It is translated as CASTPIAGYSYNEQFF.

The rearrangement joins TRBV16 to TRBJ1-1; D is unresolved. The CDR3 has 15 residues. Between the trimmed V and J ends, which lost 0 bases and 0 bases, there was a span of 8 bases. Germline V gives CDR1 KGHSY, CDR2 FQNENV. CDR3 sequence: CASSQSEVVNTEAFF. CDR3 bases: TGTGCCAGCAGCCAATCGGAAGTGGTGAACACTGAAGCTTTCTTT.

The rearrangement uses TRBV5-4 and TRBJ1-1, with 9 bases identical to TRBD1. J was trimmed by 7 bases and V by 3 bases; bases with no gene match: 7. Germline V gene lookup returns CDR1 SGHNT and CDR2 YYREEE (reference sequence). The CDR3 has 14 residues. The CDR3 loop is CASSYRDREGEAFF. CDR3 nucleotides: TGTGCCAGCAGCTACCGGGACAGGGAAGGTGAAGCTTTCTTT.

This clonotype occurred a few times. The chain has TRBV7-8 and TRBJ1-6; 7 nucleotides align to TRBD1. The CDR3 is 17 residues long. Germline assignment: CDR1 SGHVS and CDR2 FQNEAQ. With 5 bases clipped from V and 8 bases from J, the junction kept 15 bases outside the gene matches. CDR3 sequence: CASSLYDRAILDSPLHF. Here the CDR3 DNA reads TGTGCCAGCAGCCTATATGACAGGGCCATCCTTGATTCACCCCTCCACTTT. Combining the CDR3 with reference TRBV7-8 and TRBJ1-6 gives the whole variable domain GAGVSQSPRYKVAKRGQDVALRCDPISGHVSLFWYQQALGQGPEFLTYFQNEAQLDKSGLPSDRFFAERPEGSVSTLKIQRTQQEDSAVYLCASSLYDRAILDSPLHFGNGTRLTVT.

This clonotype turned up a few times. The rearrangement links TRBV11-2 to TRBJ2-7; D gene unclear. This CDR3 region has 15 residues. The germline V gene has CDR1 SGHAT and CDR2 FQNNGV. The V and J ends lost 5 bases and 2 bases respectively, with 16 bases between them. The CDR3 protein is CASSESFASTYEQYF. DNA of the CDR3: TGTGCCAGCAGCGAGAGCTTCGCGAGCACCTACGAGCAGTACTTC. Together with reference TRBV11-2 and TRBJ2-7, the CDR3 gives the full variable domain: EAGVAQSPRYKIIEKRQSVAFWCNPISGHATLYWYQQILGQGPKLLIQFQNNGVVDDSQLPKDRFSAERLKGVDSTLKIQPAKLEDSAVYLCASSESFASTYEQYFGPGTRLTVT.

The chain has TRBV2 and TRBJ1-2; the D gene is possibly TRBD1 (6 bases). The ends were cut back, 6 bases at V and 4 bases at J, with 15 bases in the middle. This CDR3 is 14 amino acids long. Germline CDR1 is SNHLY and CDR2 is FYNNEI. The chain's CDR3 is CASSRDKGGYGYTF. CDR3 in DNA: TGTGCCAGCAGCCGGGACAAGGGGGGCTATGGCTACACCTTC. Variable domain in full (rest from reference TRBV2 and TRBJ1-2): EPEVTQTPSHQVTQMGQEVILRCVPISNHLYFYWYRQILGQKVEFLVSFYNNEISEKSEIFDDQFSVERPDGSNFTLKIRSTKLEDSAMYFCASSRDKGGYGYTFGSGTRLTVV.

The rearrangement links TRBV7-9 to TRBJ2-7; 10 bases fit TRBD2. This CDR3 spans 15 amino acids. V shed 3 bases and J 3 bases; nucleotides not matched to a gene: 5. Germline assignment: CDR1 SEHNR and CDR2 FQNEAQ (reference sequence). The chain's CDR3 is CASSLRLAGDYEQYF. For the CDR3, the DNA is TGTGCCAGCAGCTTGAGGCTAGCGGGAGACTACGAGCAGTACTTC.

This clonotype was recorded a few times. The chain employs TRBV11-2 and TRBJ2-1; 14 bases map to TRBD2. The V gene's germline CDR1 is SGHAT and CDR2 FQNNGV. With 6 bases clipped from V and 8 bases from J, the junction kept 15 bases outside the gene matches. CDR3 length: 18 amino acids. The CDR3 DNA is TGTGCCAGCAGACACCGACTAGCGGGAGGGCTGGGGGCCCATGAGCAGTTCTTC. Protein sequence: CASRHRLAGGLGAHEQFF.

The V call is TRBV6-4, the J call TRBJ2-1; 14 bases fit TRBD2. V lost 2 bases and J lost 13; bases outside the gene matches: 7. This CDR3 region has 15 residues. Germline V lookup: CDR1 MRHNA, CDR2 SNTAGT. The CDR3 spells CASSDKGLAGVIQFF. In DNA, the CDR3 is TGTGCCAGCAGTGACAAGGGACTAGCGGGGGTGATTCAGTTCTTC.

The J gene is TRBJ2-1, the V gene TRBV29-1; D is unclear. The germline V and J ends were trimmed by 1 base and 7 bases, with 8 bases remaining between them. CDR1 and CDR2 (germline): SQVTM, ANQGSEA. The length of the CDR3 is 12 residues. This chain's CDR3 is CSVEAVGNEQFF. The DNA of the CDR3 is TGCAGCGTTGAAGCCGTAGGTAATGAGCAGTTCTTC.

This clonotype appeared a few times. The V and J genes are TRBV30 and TRBJ1-1; 9 bases are shared with TRBD1. Trimming cost V 3 bases and J 5 bases; bases outside gene matches: 7. The CDR3 has 14 residues. Germline CDR1 GTSNPN, CDR2 SVGIG (reference sequence). Here the CDR3 reads CAWSPGQGQTEAFF. The CDR3 coding sequence is TGTGCCTGGAGCCCCGGACAGGGGCAGACTGAAGCTTTCTTT. The full variable domain, with the rest looked up from reference TRBV30 and TRBJ1-1, is SQTIHQWPATLVQPVGSPLSLECTVEGTSNPNLYWYRQAAGRGLQLLFYSVGIGQISSEVPQNLSASRPQDRQFILSSKKLLLSDSGFYLCAWSPGQGQTEAFFGQGTRLTVV.

This clonotype was observed many times. The V call is TRBV29-1, the J call TRBJ2-7; 8 nucleotides line up with TRBD1. Germline CDR1 is SQVTM and CDR2 is ANQGSEA. The CDR3 loop spans 14 amino acids. The J segment lost 0 bases and the V segment lost 6 bases, leaving 7 bases of the junction unmatched. The CDR3 here is CSVGDRQSSYEQYF. Written as DNA, the CDR3 is TGCAGCGTCGGGGACAGGCAGAGCTCCTACGAGCAGTACTTC.

This clonotype was detected only a few times. The chain couples TRBV6-2 or TRBV6-3 to TRBJ2-1; D may be TRBD2 (6 bases). The germline V gene has CDR1 MNHEY and CDR2 SVGEGT. The CDR3 length is 11 residues. Trimming took off 2 bases at V and 15 bases at J, with 11 bases between the two ends. This CDR3 is CASSYAGPRFF. The DNA for the CDR3 is TGTGCCAGCAGTTACGCGGGGCCTAGGTTCTTC.

V and J are TRBV16 and TRBJ1-1; D gene uncertain. Germline V gives CDR1 KGHSY, CDR2 FQNENV. The germline V and J ends were trimmed by 3 bases and 3 bases, with 2 bases remaining between them. The CDR3 spans 11 residues. In DNA form, the CDR3 reads TGTGCCAGCAGCCAGGACACTGAAGCTTTCTTT. Translating gives CASSQDTEAFF.

Only a few counts were recorded for this clonotype. The V gene is TRBV7-8, the J gene TRBJ2-5; D is unclear. The CDR3 is 15 amino acids. Trimming stripped 1 base from V and 5 bases from J, with 14 bases between. CDR1 and CDR2 (germline): SGHVS, FQNEAQ. The CDR3 bases are TGTGCCAGCAGCTTAGTGTACCCTTTCCGGGAGACCCAGTACTTC. Translation: CASSLVYPFRETQYF.

This clonotype was recorded a few times. This chain joins TRBV29-1 and TRBJ2-1, with 12 nucleotides matching TRBD2. Germline loops: CDR1 SQVTM, CDR2 ANQGSEA. The V and J ends lost 3 bases and 4 bases, in that order; junction bases with no gene match: 7. This CDR3 region has 16 residues. The CDR3: CSVDLLTSGSYNEQFF. CDR3 nucleotides: TGCAGCGTTGACCTGTTGACTAGCGGGAGTTACAATGAGCAGTTCTTC.